Following are 27 T cell receptor beta chains from one sample sequenced in a study of blood T cell repertoires in COVID-19. Method: immunoSEQ multiplex PCR; TCRdb's copy keeps in-frame clones and lacks some. The sample includes hundreds of thousands of clones, about 90% of them seen just once. Sequenced sample: peripheral blood. These receptors were obtained from a woman aged 18-29 years who had recovered from COVID-19.

The chain carries TRBV3-1 (or the pseudogene TRBV3-2) and TRBJ1-2; a possible D gene is TRBD1 (5 bases). Germline loops: CDR1 LGHDT, CDR2 YNNKEL (reference sequence). The CDR3 sequence is 13 residues long. Trimming stripped 10 bases from V and 2 bases from J, with 14 bases between. In DNA form, the CDR3 reads TGTGCCACTACAACAGGAGCGAACTATGGCTACACCTTC. Translation: CATTTGANYGYTF.

The chain uses TRBV30 and TRBJ1-5; D unclear. In germline, CDR1 is GTSNPN, CDR2 SVGIG (reference sequence). V lost 0 bases and J lost 0, with 9 bases in between. CDR3 length: 15 residues. CDR3 bases: TGTGCCTGGAGTGTAGGAGATTATAGCAATCAGCCCCAGCATTTT. It encodes CAWSVGDYSNQPQHF. Variable domain in full (rest from reference TRBV30 and TRBJ1-5): SQTIHQWPATLVQPVGSPLSLECTVEGTSNPNLYWYRQAAGRGLQLLFYSVGIGQISSEVPQNLSASRPQDRQFILSSKKLLLSDSGFYLCAWSVGDYSNQPQHFGDGTRLSIL.

The J gene is TRBJ2-3, the V gene TRBV4-2; 12 bases are a match to TRBD2. This CDR3 has 15 residues. CDR1 is LGHNA and CDR2 is YNFKEQ in the germline V gene. J gave up 6 bases and V 3 bases, and 4 bases lay outside the gene matches. The CDR3 loop reads CASSQTSGSGDTQYF. For the CDR3, the DNA is TGTGCCAGCAGCCAGACTAGCGGGAGCGGGGATACGCAGTATTTT.

This chain connects TRBV5-4 to TRBJ1-2; unclear D gene. The germline V and J ends were trimmed by 1 base and 8 bases, with 15 bases remaining between them. CDR3 length: 14 residues. Per the germline V gene, CDR1 is SGHNT and CDR2 is YYREEE (reference sequence). The CDR3 protein is CASSLLAQAGGYTF. The CDR3 region has the DNA TGTGCCAGCAGCTTGCTTGCCCAGGCCGGCGGCTACACCTTC.

The chain links TRBV18 to TRBJ1-5; weak D call: TRBD1 (5 bases). This CDR3 has 19 amino acids. Between the trimmed V and J ends, which lost 0 bases and 1 base, there was a span of 19 bases. Germline V CDR1 and CDR2: KGHSH, LQKENI. CDR3 nucleotide sequence: TGTGCCAGCTCACCACCAAGGGCCCAACCCCGGGGGAGCAATCAGCCCCAGCATTTT. Its protein product is CASSPPRAQPRGSNQPQHF.

The J gene is TRBJ2-1, the V gene TRBV6-2 or TRBV6-3; maybe TRBD2 (5 bases). The ends were cut back, 6 bases at V and 6 bases at J, with 15 bases in the middle. CDR1 MNHEY and CDR2 SVGEGT come from the germline V gene. This CDR3 region has 14 residues. CDR3 sequence (DNA): TGTGCCAGCAGCCAGGAGGCCATGGGCAATGAGCAGTTCTTC. Protein: CASSQEAMGNEQFF.

This clone has more than one count but fewer than ten. This chain uses TRBV5-4 with TRBJ2-2, with 9 bases identical to TRBD2. CDR1 is SGHNT, CDR2 YYREEE, per germline (reference sequence). J was trimmed by 5 bases and V by 4 bases; bases with no gene match: 9. This CDR3 contains 16 residues. CDR3 sequence (DNA): TGTGCCAGCAGCGTGAGTAGCGGGAGCGTGACCGGGGAGCTGTTTTTT. Protein: CASSVSSGSVTGELFF.

The genes are TRBV15 and TRBJ1-6; D not resolved. CDR3 length equals 12 residues. V lost 4 bases to trimming and J lost 7 bases, with 5 bases between them. CDR1 is LNHNV, CDR2 YYDKDF, per germline (reference sequence). DNA of the CDR3: TGTGCCACCAGCACCACAAATTCACCCCTCCACTTT. It translates to CATSTTNSPLHF.

The chain is built from TRBV6-2 or TRBV6-3 and TRBJ1-1; the match to TRBD1 covers 8 bases. Unmatched junction bases numbered 4, after V lost 6 bases and J lost 4 bases. The germline V gene has CDR1 MNHEY and CDR2 SVGEGT. This CDR3 region has 13 residues. CDR3 sequence: CASSSDRGTEAFF. The CDR3 DNA reads TGTGCCAGCAGCAGTGACAGGGGCACTGAAGCTTTCTTT.

The chain joins TRBV5-1 to TRBJ2-5; the D is unclear. V was clipped by 0 bases and J by 2 bases, with 11 bases between them. CDR3 length: 15 amino acids. CDR1 is SGHRS, CDR2 YFSETQ, per germline. The CDR3 sequence: CASSLAGGRQETQYF. CDR3 coding DNA: TGCGCCAGCAGCTTGGCCGGCGGCAGACAAGAGACCCAGTACTTC. Combining the CDR3 with reference TRBV5-1 and TRBJ2-5 gives the whole variable domain KAGVTQTPRYLIKTRGQQVTLSCSPISGHRSVSWYQQTPGQGLQFLFEYFSETQRNKGNFPGRFSGRQFSNSRSEMNVSTLELGDSALYLCASSLAGGRQETQYFGPGTRLLVL.

J is TRBJ2-1 and V is TRBV19; no definite D call. This CDR3 comprises 14 residues. CDR1 is LNHDA, CDR2 SQIVND, per germline (reference sequence). V was cut by 6 bases and J by 0 bases, with 9 bases left in between. The CDR3 is CASSQASSYNEQFF. CDR3 nucleotide sequence: TGTGCCAGTAGCCAGGCGAGCTCCTACAATGAGCAGTTCTTC.

The CDR3 is CASSEGWGDTEAFF. The CDR3 nucleotides are TGCGCCAGCAGCGAAGGGTGGGGGGACACTGAAGCTTTCTTT. The rearrangement joins TRBV5-1 to TRBJ1-1; D is perhaps TRBD1 (5 bases). With 4 bases removed from V and 3 bases from J, the gap between germline ends came to 13 bases. CDR3 size: 14 residues. Germline loops: CDR1 SGHRS, CDR2 YFSETQ.

The chain is built from TRBV7-8 and TRBJ2-1; 7 nucleotides match TRBD2. CDR1 is SGHVS and CDR2 is FQNEAQ in the germline V gene. The junction had 8 bases not matched to a gene; V was cut back by 5 bases and J by 10 bases. CDR3 length equals 13 residues. CDR3 sequence reads: CASSRPSGVEQFF. As DNA, the CDR3 is TGTGCCAGCAGCCGCCCTAGCGGAGTCGAGCAGTTCTTC.

J is TRBJ2-2 and V is TRBV7-9, with 10 bases identical to TRBD2. This CDR3 region has 15 residues. V lost 0 bases and J lost 5; bases outside the gene matches: 0. Germline assignment: CDR1 SEHNR and CDR2 FQNEAQ (reference sequence). In nucleotides, the CDR3 is TGTGCCAGCAGCTTAGCTAGCGGGAGGACCGGGGAGCTGTTTTTT. It yields the protein CASSLASGRTGELFF.

The chain is built from TRBV19 and TRBJ2-5, with 11 positions matching TRBD2. Germline V gene lookup returns CDR1 LNHDA and CDR2 SQIVND (reference sequence). With V trimmed by 9 bases and J by 6 bases, 12 bases remained unmatched. This CDR3 has 15 amino acids. DNA of the CDR3: TGTGCCAGCAACCCGACTAGCGGGATTGGGAAGACCCAGTACTTC. Translated, it gives CASNPTSGIGKTQYF.

For the CDR3, the DNA is TGTGCCAGCAGCTTAGTGGGGCAGGGTTGGACTGAAGCTTTCTTT. This gives the protein CASSLVGQGWTEAFF. The rearrangement uses TRBV7-9 and TRBJ1-1, with D maybe TRBD1 (5 bases). Trimming pared 1 base from V and 5 bases from J, leaving 14 bases between. CDR3 length: 15 amino acids. Germline-derived CDR1 and CDR2 are SEHNR and FQNEAQ (reference sequence).

This clone was counted once. Here the CDR3 reads CASSLSSGRLSNEQFF. The CDR3 DNA follows: TGTGCCAGCAGCTTGTCGTCAGGGCGTTTGAGTAATGAGCAGTTCTTC. This chain links TRBV5-4 with TRBJ2-1, with a tentative D call TRBD1 (5 bases). The germline V gene encodes CDR1 SGHNT and CDR2 YYREEE (reference sequence). The CDR3 is 16 residues long. The V end was cut by 1 base, the J end by 7 bases, with 18 bases between.

The CDR3 region has the DNA TGTGCCAGCAGCTCCCCAGGATGGGGAGGCCCCTACAATGAGCAGTTCTTC. Translated: CASSSPGWGGPYNEQFF. The J gene is TRBJ2-1, the V gene TRBV9; D perhaps matches TRBD2 (6 bases). The CDR3 totals 17 residues. Germline assignment: CDR1 SGDLS and CDR2 YYNGEE. Trimming left V 4 bases short and J 2 bases short, with 19 bases between.

This rearrangement joins TRBV5-1 to TRBJ1-1; a weak D match, TRBD1 (6 bases). Germline V CDR1 and CDR2: SGHRS, YFSETQ. V was shortened by 6 bases and J by 4 bases, with 16 bases between the two germline ends. The CDR3 is 14 residues long. CDR3 nucleotides: TGCGCCAGCATGAGGGGGGGCTGGAGCACTGAAGCTTTCTTT. Its translation is CASMRGGWSTEAFF.

The chain couples TRBV6-4 to TRBJ2-5; 9 bases line up with TRBD2. The CDR3 is 17 amino acids. Looked up from germline, CDR1 is MRHNA and CDR2 is SNTAGT. V was pared by 1 base and J by 4 bases, with 10 bases of the junction left unmatched. CDR3 in amino acids: CASSDCCLAGFSETQYF. In DNA, the CDR3 is TGTGCCAGCAGTGACTGCTGTCTAGCGGGATTTTCAGAGACCCAGTACTTC.

This chain connects TRBV2 to TRBJ1-5; D gene ambiguous. CDR1 and CDR2 from the germline V gene are SNHLY and FYNNEI. The CDR3 covers 15 residues. The V and J ends lost 10 bases and 6 bases respectively, with 22 bases between them. CDR3 nucleotides: TGTGCCACTAGGAAAGGTGAGGGATTGGGTCAGCCCCAGCATTTT. It encodes CATRKGEGLGQPQHF.

The chain employs TRBV5-1 and TRBJ1-2, with TRBD1 matching over 8 bases. Germline V gives CDR1 SGHRS, CDR2 YFSETQ. CDR3 length equals 15 residues. J lost 2 bases, V lost 3 bases, and 6 bases had no gene match. CDR3: CASSSRDRTNYGYTF. CDR3 DNA: TGCGCCAGCAGCTCACGGGACAGGACCAACTATGGCTACACCTTC.

The J gene is TRBJ1-2, the V gene TRBV10-3; possibly TRBD1 for D (6 bases). This CDR3 has 13 residues. Trimming removed 6 bases at V and 2 bases at J, with 10 bases between. The germline gives CDR1 ENHRY, CDR2 SYGVKD. The CDR3 protein is CAISDQGNYGYTF. DNA of the CDR3: TGTGCCATCAGCGACCAGGGGAACTATGGCTACACCTTC.

This clone was recorded only once. Other DNA sequences in the same sample also yield this CDR3. The V and J genes are TRBV27 and TRBJ2-3, with a tentative D call TRBD2 (5 bases). Germline assignment: CDR1 MNHEY and CDR2 SMNVEV (reference sequence). The CDR3 totals 13 residues. Trimming cost V 3 bases and J 2 bases, with 6 bases left between them. The CDR3 DNA is TGTGCCAGCAGTTTGGGAGCCACAGATACGCAGTATTTT. Amino acid sequence: CASSLGATDTQYF.

The chain joins TRBV6-2 or TRBV6-3 to TRBJ2-3; the D gene is possibly TRBD2 (5 bases). V was clipped by 3 bases and J by 0 bases, with 10 bases between them. Per germline, CDR1 MNHEY and CDR2 SVGEGT. This CDR3 is built from 15 residues. For the CDR3, the DNA is TGTGCCAGCAGTTATCGAGGGTATAGCACAGATACGCAGTATTTT. This sequence encodes CASSYRGYSTDTQYF.

This clone was picked up a small number of times. This sequence joins TRBV5-1 and TRBJ1-1; tentatively, D is TRBD1 (6 bases). The CDR3 has 13 residues. CDR1 is SGHRS and CDR2 is YFSETQ in the germline V gene. V was shortened by 6 bases and J by 0 bases, with 9 bases between the two germline ends. The CDR3: CASKDSMNTEAFF. For the CDR3, the DNA is TGCGCCAGCAAGGACAGCATGAACACTGAAGCTTTCTTT.

The chain employs TRBV15 and TRBJ1-2; D is uncertain. With 0 bases removed from V and 3 bases from J, the gap between germline ends came to 8 bases. Germline CDR1 is LNHNV and CDR2 is YYDKDF (reference sequence). CDR3 length: 14 amino acids. CDR3 sequence (DNA): TGTGCCACCAGCAGAGATCGGCAGGACTATGGCTACACCTTC. This sequence encodes CATSRDRQDYGYTF. Supplemented by reference TRBV15 and TRBJ1-2, the full variable domain reads DAMVIQNPRYQVTQFGKPVTLSCSQTLNHNVMYWYQQKSSQAPKLLFHYYDKDFNNEADTPDNFQSRRPNTSFCFLDIRSPGLGDTAMYLCATSRDRQDYGYTFGSGTRLTVV.